One T cell receptor (beta chain) is described in this entry. Its antigen target is currently unknown. Base qualities were left out, and no much larger clone turns up one base away. This sample stems from a study of blood T cell repertoires in COVID-19 (dated by TCRdb to 2020 to 2021). Background on the whole study: Samples covering the acute and convalescent phases of COVID-19 were provided by collaborators in the United States, Italy and Spain. The dataset comprised deeply sampled blood TCRbeta repertoires from subjects exposed to, actively infected with, or recovered from COVID-19. The sample metadata nearly always contained a de-identified subject ID, COVID-19 status, age in years and sex. A freely available public database, intended as a resource for researchers studying the immune response to SARS-CoV-2, is where the repertoires were released. The material from the prospective study consisted of cDNA or gDNA derived from T cells, B-cell-depleted T cells, or PBMCs. Samples came from the ongoing ImmuneRACE study (first 160 participants) plus 1,254 subjects from 6 global collaborators. Where HLA class I and class II types were available, the types were taken from metadata supplied by the sample provider, not from assay-based typing. General conclusions and limits of the study: How much clinical and demographic metadata was included differed by source and by participant, and the metadata was provided uncurated.

CDR1 and CDR2 are read off the germline V gene as MNHEY and SVGAGI. From the cysteine through the phenylalanine, the CDR3 covers 12 amino acids. Kept here is only the CDR3 DNA, which spans 36 bases and is read in frame from base 1. V and J are trimmed by 5 bases and 4 bases, and the gene matches miss 1 base of the junction. Whole blood was collected in K2EDTA tubes by collaborating institutions according to the institutions' own protocols. For TCRbeta analysis, collaborators shipped samples in one of three forms: frozen whole blood, isolated PBMCs, or DNA extracted from either of those sample types. TCRbeta CDR3 regions were amplified from genomic DNA by means of the immunoSEQ Assay, a bias-controlled multiplex PCR. On the study's bioinformatics: The number of nucleated cells in each sample was estimated from the amplification of reference gene primers within the assay. Sequence reads were collapsed and filtered to measure the absolute abundance of every unique TCRbeta CDR3 rearrangement. For each sample, productive Simpson clonality was calculated as the square root of Simpson's diversity index across productive rearrangements. This is the immuneACCESS table as TCRdb keeps it, with only in-frame sequences that have V and J called. A part of the clones is gone; compared with another copy, unresolved V genes explain less than half, and the rest is unexplained. V and J calls and clone size are copied from that table; D and trimming were computed from the DNA. For this sample the table gives some 110,000 clones, of which roughly 80% were detected only once. 15% to 17% of the sample is taken by the ten largest.

Sequencing used peripheral blood. The sequence is built from TRBV6-5 and TRBJ1-2, with 7 central nucleotides matching TRBD1. This TCR was sampled from a woman aged 80 or older with acute or convalescent COVID-19. This receptor carries the CDR3 CASSRDSYGYTF. The DNA sequence is as follows: TGTGCCAGCAGTAGGGACAGCTATGGCTACACCTTC.